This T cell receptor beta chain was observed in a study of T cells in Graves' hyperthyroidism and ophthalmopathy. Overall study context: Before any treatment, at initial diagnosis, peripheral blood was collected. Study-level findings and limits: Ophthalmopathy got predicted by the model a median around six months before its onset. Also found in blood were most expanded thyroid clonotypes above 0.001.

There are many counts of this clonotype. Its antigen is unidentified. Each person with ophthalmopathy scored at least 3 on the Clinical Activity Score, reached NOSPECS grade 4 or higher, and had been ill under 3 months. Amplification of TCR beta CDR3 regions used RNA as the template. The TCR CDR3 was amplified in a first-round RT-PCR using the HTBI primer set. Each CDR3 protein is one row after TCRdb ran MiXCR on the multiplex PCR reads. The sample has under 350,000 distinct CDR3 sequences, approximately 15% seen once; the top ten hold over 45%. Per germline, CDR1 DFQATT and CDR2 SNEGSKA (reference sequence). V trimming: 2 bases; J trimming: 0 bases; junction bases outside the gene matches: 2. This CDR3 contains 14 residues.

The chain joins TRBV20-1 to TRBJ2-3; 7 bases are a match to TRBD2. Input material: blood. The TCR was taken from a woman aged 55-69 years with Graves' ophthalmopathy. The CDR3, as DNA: TGCAGTGCTAGACGGGGGGTTAGCACAGATACGCAGTATTTT. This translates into CSARRGVSTDTQYF.